Following are 3 T cell receptor beta chains from one sample sequenced in a study of T cells after yellow fever vaccination. In TCRdb, the 5' RACE reads were re-called with MiXCR into one record per CDR3 protein. The sample has some 560,000 distinct CDR3 sequences, roughly a sixth seen once. Sequencing used PBMCs, obtained about 5 days after the first yellow fever vaccination. These receptors all come from a man between 18 and 35 years old who received the YFV17D yellow fever vaccine.

The V call is TRBV6-1, the J call TRBJ1-4; no definite D call. The germline V and J ends were trimmed by 0 bases and 8 bases, with 10 bases remaining between them. Germline CDR1 and CDR2: MNHNS and SASEGT. The CDR3 is 14 amino acids. In DNA form, the CDR3 reads TGTGCCAGCAGTGAAGCGACGACGGCGGAAAAACTGTTTTTT. Encoded protein: CASSEATTAEKLFF.

The rearrangement uses TRBV20-1 and TRBJ1-1, with 7 bases fitting TRBD1. Germline CDR1 reads DFQATT; CDR2 reads SNEGSKA (reference sequence). The V and J ends lost 0 bases and 4 bases, in that order; junction bases with no gene match: 8. There are 15 residues in the CDR3. The CDR3 loop is CSARDRRGHGTEAFF. Here the CDR3 DNA reads TGCAGTGCTAGAGATAGGAGGGGGCATGGCACTGAAGCTTTCTTT.

This clonotype was observed at least ten times. V gene TRBV5-1 combines with J gene TRBJ2-7; D not resolved. Deletions cut 1 base from V and 3 bases from J, with 8 bases between. The germline V gene has CDR1 SGHRS and CDR2 YFSETQ. This CDR3 is built from 13 residues. The CDR3 reads CASSLSRFYEQYF. CDR3 nucleotides: TGCGCCAGCAGCTTGAGCCGGTTCTACGAGCAGTACTTC.